Presented here are 24 T cell receptor beta chains from one specimen sequenced in a study of cytomegalovirus exposure and HLA in healthy donors. PCR was performed using 60 Vbeta and 13 Jbeta primers. The assay was immunoSEQ multiplex PCR, and TCRdb's table has in-frame clones only and misses some. Of about 98,000 clones listed, around 67% are singletons. Sequencing input: PBMCs. The receptor set was obtained from a male donor in good health and CMV-seronegative.

The chain links TRBV7-2 to TRBJ2-7, with TRBD2 identical over 10 bases. J was trimmed by 2 bases and V by 6 bases; bases with no gene match: 10. The V gene's germline CDR1 is SGHTA and CDR2 FQGNSA. The CDR3 has 16 residues. This CDR3 reads CASRQTGTSVAYEQYF. The DNA for the CDR3 is TGTGCCAGCAGACAAACCGGGACTAGCGTTGCCTACGAGCAGTACTTC. Together with reference TRBV7-2 and TRBJ2-7, the CDR3 gives the full variable domain: GAGVSQSPSNKVTEKGKDVELRCDPISGHTALYWYRQSLGQGLEFLIYFQGNSAPDKSGLPSDRFSAERTGGSVSTLTIQRTQQEDSAVYLCASRQTGTSVAYEQYFGPGTRLTVT.

The CDR3 DNA reads TGTGCCAGCAGCTTAGGGGGACTAGCCAACGAGCAGTACTTC. This codes for CASSLGGLANEQYF. J is TRBJ2-7 and V is TRBV7-9; 9 bases are shared with TRBD2. The CDR3 is 14 amino acids. Losses at the gene ends were 1 base for V and 5 bases for J; bases not matched to a gene: 3. CDR1 and CDR2 from the germline V gene are SEHNR and FQNEAQ (reference sequence).

The chain carries TRBV27 and TRBJ2-1; TRBD2 matches 9 bases. The CDR3 runs 13 residues. V trimming: 8 bases; J trimming: 5 bases; junction bases outside the gene matches: 4. From germline, CDR1 is MNHEY and CDR2 SMNVEV (reference sequence). This CDR3 reads CASRLADNNEQFF. The CDR3 DNA follows: TGTGCCAGCCGACTAGCGGATAACAATGAGCAGTTCTTC.

This chain uses TRBV28 with TRBJ2-7; D possibly corresponds to TRBD2 (6 bases). The CDR3 totals 14 residues. Between the trimmed V and J ends, which lost 2 bases and 6 bases, there was a span of 14 bases. CDR1 MDHEN and CDR2 SYDVKM come from the germline V gene. The CDR3 here is CASSLSLALLEQYF. The CDR3 coding sequence is TGTGCCAGCAGTTTAAGTCTAGCGTTGCTCGAGCAGTACTTC.

This sequence joins TRBV18 and TRBJ1-2; 7 bases line up with TRBD1. Germline V lookup: CDR1 KGHSH, CDR2 LQKENI. This CDR3 contains 13 residues. V shed 4 bases and J 3 bases; nucleotides not matched to a gene: 2. CDR3 nucleotides: TGTGCCAGCTCACGTCAGGGGGACTATGGCTACACCTTC. Translation gives CASSRQGDYGYTF. Variable domain in full (rest from reference TRBV18 and TRBJ1-2): NAGVMQNPRHLVRRRGQEARLRCSPMKGHSHVYWYRQLPEEGLKFMVYLQKENIIDESGMPKERFSAEFPKEGPSILRIQQVVRGDSAAYFCASSRQGDYGYTFGSGTRLTVV.

This chain joins TRBV25-1 and TRBJ1-1, with D hard to call. The germline CDR1 and CDR2 sequences are MGHDK and SYGVNS. There are 13 residues in the CDR3. V was cut by 3 bases and J by 8 bases, with 13 bases left in between. The CDR3: CASSELPASEAFF. CDR3 in DNA: TGTGCCAGCAGTGAGCTACCCGCTTCCGAAGCTTTCTTT.

The genes are TRBV28 and TRBJ2-5; TRBD1 agrees at 8 bases. V lost 6 bases to trimming and J lost 1 base; unmatched junction nucleotides: 7. The CDR3 contains 15 residues. Per the germline V gene, CDR1 is MDHEN and CDR2 is SYDVKM. CDR3 protein: CASSFGTGPQETQYF. The CDR3 nucleotides are TGTGCCAGCAGCTTTGGGACAGGACCCCAAGAGACCCAGTACTTC.

This clone has just one count. The chain joins TRBV6-4 to TRBJ2-6, with 7 bases identical to TRBD1. This CDR3 is built from 16 residues. Germline CDR1 MRHNA, CDR2 SNTAGT. Trimming at V came to 6 bases and at J to 0 bases, leaving 5 bases not matched to a gene. CDR3 in DNA: TGTGCCAGCAGCCCTACAGGGGTCTCTGGGGCCAACGTCCTGACTTTC. This translates into CASSPTGVSGANVLTF.

The chain uses TRBV11-3 and TRBJ2-7; tentative D call: TRBD2 (5 bases). The CDR3 is 13 residues long. From germline, CDR1 is SGHNT and CDR2 YENEEA. V shed 6 bases and J shed 1 base, with 10 bases lying between them. The CDR3 sequence: CASSLRGSYEQYF. Here the CDR3 DNA reads TGTGCCAGCAGTCTTCGGGGTTCCTACGAGCAGTACTTC.

The chain couples TRBV5-4 to TRBJ2-1, with D perhaps TRBD2 (6 bases). CDR1 and CDR2 (germline): SGHNT, YYREEE (reference sequence). This CDR3 is built from 14 residues. Trimming cost V 4 bases and J 5 bases, with 13 bases left between them. The CDR3 reads CASSPGLRNNEQFF. As DNA, the CDR3 is TGTGCCAGCAGCCCGGGACTGAGGAACAATGAGCAGTTCTTC. Supplemented by reference TRBV5-4 and TRBJ2-1, the full variable domain reads ETGVTQSPTHLIKTRGQQVTLRCSSQSGHNTVSWYQQALGQGPQFIFQYYREEENGRGNFPPRFSGLQFPNYSSELNVNALELDDSALYLCASSPGLRNNEQFFGPGTRLTVL.

The chain is built from TRBV7-9 and TRBJ1-2; D remains unclear. The CDR3 extends over 14 amino acids. Trimming removed 5 bases at V and 4 bases at J, with 14 bases between. Germline CDR1 SEHNR, CDR2 FQNEAQ (reference sequence). The CDR3 region is CASSLLSGSYGYTF. The CDR3 DNA reads TGTGCCAGCAGCCTCCTGTCTGGGAGCTATGGCTACACCTTC.

The chain is built from TRBV4-3 and TRBJ2-1, with D possibly being TRBD2 (6 bases). V gave up 4 bases and J gave up 9 bases, with 13 bases separating them. CDR3 size: 13 residues. Per the germline V gene, CDR1 is LGHNA and CDR2 is YSLEER. CDR3 DNA sequence: TGCGCCAGCAGCCCGAGACTAGATGCTGAGCAGTTCTTC. As protein: CASSPRLDAEQFF.

The chain joins TRBV5-1 to TRBJ2-1; D may be TRBD2 (5 bases). Germline CDR1 is SGHRS and CDR2 is YFSETQ. CDR3 length: 15 amino acids. The V end was cut by 1 base, the J end by 7 bases, with 15 bases between. The CDR3 loop is CASSLMLGRENEQFF. Here the CDR3 DNA reads TGCGCCAGCAGCTTGATGCTAGGAAGGGAGAATGAGCAGTTCTTC.

Points on this clone: Other DNA sequences in the same sample also yield this CDR3. This chain uses TRBV28 with TRBJ2-7; 11 bases are a match to TRBD2. The CDR3 runs to 15 residues. Germline CDR1 MDHEN, CDR2 SYDVKM. V gave up 2 bases and J gave up 3 bases; unmatched junction bases: 3. CDR3 in amino acids: CASSLGTSGRYEQYF. The CDR3 DNA reads TGTGCCAGCAGTTTAGGGACTAGCGGTCGCTACGAGCAGTACTTC.

The gene calls are TRBV6-1 and TRBJ2-5, with a weak D call TRBD2 (6 bases). CDR3 length equals 15 residues. The V end was cut by 1 base, the J end by 9 bases, with 18 bases between. The germline V gene encodes CDR1 MNHNS and CDR2 SASEGT. This CDR3 is CASSEVLGGFGAQYF. The CDR3 coding sequence is TGTGCCAGCAGTGAAGTTCTTGGGGGGTTTGGGGCCCAGTACTTC.

This chain connects TRBV6-1 to TRBJ1-5; no clear D. From germline, CDR1 is MNHNS and CDR2 SASEGT. This CDR3 is 13 amino acids long. V was clipped by 7 bases and J by 0 bases, with 7 bases between them. The DNA of the CDR3 is TGTGCCAGCACGGTCTATAGCAATCAGCCCCAGCATTTT. Its protein product is CASTVYSNQPQHF.

The chain uses TRBV28 and TRBJ1-5; possible D gene TRBD1, 6 bases. Trimming took off 4 bases at V and 0 bases at J, with 19 bases between the two ends. This CDR3 contains 18 residues. Germline V CDR1 and CDR2: MDHEN, SYDVKM. The CDR3 here is CASSYPRDNPNSNQPQHF. The CDR3 bases are TGTGCCAGCAGTTACCCCCGGGACAATCCTAATAGCAATCAGCCCCAGCATTTT. The full variable domain, completed using reference TRBV28 and TRBJ1-5, is DVKVTQSSRYLVKRTGEKVFLECVQDMDHENMFWYRQDPGLGLRLIYFSYDVKMKEKGDIPEGYSVSREKKERFSLILESASTNQTSMYLCASSYPRDNPNSNQPQHFGDGTRLSIL.

The V call is TRBV30, the J call TRBJ1-1; tentative D call: TRBD1 (6 bases). Trimming left V 3 bases short and J 4 bases short, with 12 bases between. This CDR3 spans 13 amino acids. Germline CDR1 GTSNPN, CDR2 SVGIG (reference sequence). The CDR3 DNA is TGTGCCTGGAGCCAACAGGGCCGCACTGAAGCTTTCTTT. Translation gives CAWSQQGRTEAFF.

This chain links TRBV19 with TRBJ2-2, with 7 bases aligning to TRBD1. Germline V lookup: CDR1 LNHDA, CDR2 SQIVND (reference sequence). CDR3 size: 14 residues. Losses at the gene ends were 7 bases for V and 5 bases for J; bases not matched to a gene: 7. CDR3 coding DNA: TGTGCCAGTACCCAGGGGGTACGGACCGGGGAGCTGTTTTTT. It specifies CASTQGVRTGELFF.

The chain employs TRBV7-9 and TRBJ2-5; 8 nucleotides match TRBD2. The CDR3 totals 15 residues. The germline CDR1 and CDR2 sequences are SEHNR and FQNEAQ (reference sequence). V shed 1 base, J shed 5 bases, and the junction held 6 bases outside the gene matches. Written as DNA, the CDR3 is TGTGCCAGCAGCTTAGGTAGCGGGGAGCGGGAGACCCAGTACTTC. Translated, it gives CASSLGSGERETQYF.

The V and J genes are TRBV28 and TRBJ2-7; D might be TRBD1 (6 bases). This CDR3 comprises 12 residues. CDR1 and CDR2 from the germline V gene are MDHEN and SYDVKM. The V and J ends lost 5 bases and 9 bases respectively, with 14 bases between them. CDR3 region: CASSRTGTGQYF. The CDR3 DNA reads TGTGCCAGCAGTCGAACAGGGACGGGGCAGTACTTC.

The V and J genes are TRBV6-4 and TRBJ2-1, with D unclear. In germline, CDR1 is MRHNA, CDR2 SNTAGT. Trimming stripped 4 bases from V and 3 bases from J, with 7 bases between. This CDR3 region has 13 residues. DNA of the CDR3: TGTGCCAGCAGTGCAGACAACTACAATGAGCAGTTCTTC. Translating it yields CASSADNYNEQFF.

The genes are TRBV28 and TRBJ2-1; 8 bases match TRBD2. Germline V gives CDR1 MDHEN, CDR2 SYDVKM. The CDR3 runs to 14 residues. V was pared by 7 bases and J by 7 bases, with 9 bases of the junction left unmatched. CDR3: CASTLGGLVNEQFF. CDR3 in DNA: TGTGCCAGCACCCTGGGGGGACTAGTAAATGAGCAGTTCTTC.

The genes are TRBV28 and TRBJ1-5; no clear D. The CDR3 extends over 16 amino acids. Germline V gene data show CDR1 as MDHEN and CDR2 as SYDVKM. V was trimmed by 3 bases and J by 0 bases, leaving 12 bases between them. The CDR3 here is CASSFNAFGSNQPQHF. The CDR3 DNA reads as TGTGCCAGCAGTTTTAATGCGTTTGGTAGCAATCAGCCCCAGCATTTT.